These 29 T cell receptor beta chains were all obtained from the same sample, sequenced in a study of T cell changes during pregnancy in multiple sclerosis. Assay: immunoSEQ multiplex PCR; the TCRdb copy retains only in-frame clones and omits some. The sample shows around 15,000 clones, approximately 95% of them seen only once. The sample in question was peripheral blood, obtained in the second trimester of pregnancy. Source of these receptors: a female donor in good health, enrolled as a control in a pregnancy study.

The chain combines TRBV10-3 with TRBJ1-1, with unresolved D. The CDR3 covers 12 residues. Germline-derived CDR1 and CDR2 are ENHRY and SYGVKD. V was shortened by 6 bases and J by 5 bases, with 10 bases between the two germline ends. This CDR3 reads CAISQTQTEAFF. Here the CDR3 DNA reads TGTGCCATCAGCCAGACACAAACTGAAGCTTTCTTT.

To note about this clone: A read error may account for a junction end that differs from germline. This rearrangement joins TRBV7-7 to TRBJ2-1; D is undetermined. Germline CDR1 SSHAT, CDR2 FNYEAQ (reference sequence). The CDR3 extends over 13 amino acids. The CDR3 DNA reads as TGTGCTAGCAGCTTAGATCTGCGCAATGAGCAGTTCTTC. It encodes CASSLDLRNEQFF.

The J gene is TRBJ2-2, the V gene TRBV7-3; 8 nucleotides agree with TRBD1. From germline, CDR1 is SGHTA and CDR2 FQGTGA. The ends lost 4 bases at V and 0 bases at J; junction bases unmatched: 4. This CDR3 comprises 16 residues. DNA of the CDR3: TGTGCCAGCAGCTACAGGGGGTCCGCGAACACCGGGGAGCTGTTTTTT. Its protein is CASSYRGSANTGELFF.

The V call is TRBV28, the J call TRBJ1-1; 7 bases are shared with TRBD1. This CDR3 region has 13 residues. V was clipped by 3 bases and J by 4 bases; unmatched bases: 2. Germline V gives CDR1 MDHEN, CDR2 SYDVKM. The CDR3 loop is CASSFTGATEAFF. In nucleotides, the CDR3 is TGTGCCAGCAGTTTCACAGGGGCCACTGAAGCTTTCTTT.

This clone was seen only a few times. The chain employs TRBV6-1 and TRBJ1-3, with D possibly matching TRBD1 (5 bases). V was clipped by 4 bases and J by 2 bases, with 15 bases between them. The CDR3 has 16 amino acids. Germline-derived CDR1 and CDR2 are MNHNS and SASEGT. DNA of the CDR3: TGTGCCAGCAGTGCGATGGATGGGGGGGCTGGAAACACCATATATTTT. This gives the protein CASSAMDGGAGNTIYF.

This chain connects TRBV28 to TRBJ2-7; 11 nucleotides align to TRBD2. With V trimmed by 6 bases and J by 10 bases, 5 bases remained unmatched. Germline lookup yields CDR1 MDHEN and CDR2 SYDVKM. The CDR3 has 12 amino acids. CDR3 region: CASSLAGGPQYF. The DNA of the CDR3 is TGTGCCAGCAGCCTAGCGGGAGGCCCTCAGTACTTC.

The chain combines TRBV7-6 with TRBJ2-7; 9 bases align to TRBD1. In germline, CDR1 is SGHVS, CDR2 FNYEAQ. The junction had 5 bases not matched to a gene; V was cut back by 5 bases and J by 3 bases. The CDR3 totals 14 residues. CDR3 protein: CASSPGTGFYEQYF. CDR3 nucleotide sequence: TGTGCCAGCAGCCCCGGGACAGGGTTCTACGAGCAGTACTTC. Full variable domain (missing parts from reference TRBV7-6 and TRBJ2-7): GAGVSQSPRYKVTKRGQDVALRCDPISGHVSLYWYRQALGQGPEFLTYFNYEAQQDKSGLPNDRFSAERPEGSISTLTIQRTEQRDSAMYRCASSPGTGFYEQYFGPGTRLTVT.

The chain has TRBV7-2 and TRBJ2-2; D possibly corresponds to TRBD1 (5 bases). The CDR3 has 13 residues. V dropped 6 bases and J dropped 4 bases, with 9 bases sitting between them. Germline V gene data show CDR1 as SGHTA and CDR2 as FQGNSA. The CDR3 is CASRGRGTGELFF. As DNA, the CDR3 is TGTGCCAGCAGGGGTAGGGGCACCGGGGAGCTGTTTTTT. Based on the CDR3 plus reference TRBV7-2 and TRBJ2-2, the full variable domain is GAGVSQSPSNKVTEKGKDVELRCDPISGHTALYWYRQSLGQGLEFLIYFQGNSAPDKSGLPSDRFSAERTGGSVSTLTIQRTQQEDSAVYLCASRGRGTGELFFGEGSRLTVL.

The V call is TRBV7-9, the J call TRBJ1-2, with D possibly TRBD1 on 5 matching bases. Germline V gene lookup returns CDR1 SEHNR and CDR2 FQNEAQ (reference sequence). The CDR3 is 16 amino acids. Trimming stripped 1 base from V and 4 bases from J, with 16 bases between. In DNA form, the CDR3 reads TGTGCCAGCAGCTTAGTAGTTATAGGCAGGGCCTATGGCTACACCTTC. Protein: CASSLVVIGRAYGYTF.

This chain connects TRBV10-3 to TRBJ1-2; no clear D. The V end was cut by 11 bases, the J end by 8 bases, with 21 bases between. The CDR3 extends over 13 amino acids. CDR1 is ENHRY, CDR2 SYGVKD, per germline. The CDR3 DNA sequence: TGTGCCGTGCGAGCGTCTTTGGTAGAAGGCTACACCTTC. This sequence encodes CAVRASLVEGYTF.

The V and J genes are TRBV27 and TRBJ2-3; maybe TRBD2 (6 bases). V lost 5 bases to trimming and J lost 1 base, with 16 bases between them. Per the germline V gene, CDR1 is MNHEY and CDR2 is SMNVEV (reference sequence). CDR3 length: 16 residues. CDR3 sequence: CASSKGISGGTDTQYF. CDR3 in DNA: TGTGCCAGCAGTAAGGGGATTAGCGGAGGCACAGATACGCAGTATTTT.

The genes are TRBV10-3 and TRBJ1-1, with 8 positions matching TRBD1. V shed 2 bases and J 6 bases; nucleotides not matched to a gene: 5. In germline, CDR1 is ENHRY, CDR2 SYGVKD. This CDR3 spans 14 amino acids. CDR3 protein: CAISEIQGVAEAFF. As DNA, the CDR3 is TGTGCCATCAGTGAGATACAGGGGGTGGCTGAAGCTTTCTTT.

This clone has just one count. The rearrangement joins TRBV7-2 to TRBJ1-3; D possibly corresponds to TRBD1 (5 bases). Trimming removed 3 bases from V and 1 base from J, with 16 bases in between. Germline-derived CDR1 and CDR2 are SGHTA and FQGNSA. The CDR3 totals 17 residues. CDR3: CASSLYGGYTSGNTIYF. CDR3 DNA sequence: TGTGCCAGCAGCTTGTATGGGGGGTACACTTCTGGAAACACCATATATTTT. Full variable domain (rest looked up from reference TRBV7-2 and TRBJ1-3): GAGVSQSPSNKVTEKGKDVELRCDPISGHTALYWYRQSLGQGLEFLIYFQGNSAPDKSGLPSDRFSAERTGGSVSTLTIQRTQQEDSAVYLCASSLYGGYTSGNTIYFGEGSWLTVV.

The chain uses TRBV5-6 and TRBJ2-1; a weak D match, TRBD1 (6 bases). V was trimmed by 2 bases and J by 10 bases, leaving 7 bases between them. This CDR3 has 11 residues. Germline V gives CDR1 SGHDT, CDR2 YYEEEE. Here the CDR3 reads CASSFDREQFF. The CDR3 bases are TGTGCCAGCAGCTTCGACAGGGAGCAGTTCTTC. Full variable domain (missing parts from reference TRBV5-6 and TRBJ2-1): DAGVTQSPTHLIKTRGQQVTLRCSPKSGHDTVSWYQQALGQGPQFIFQYYEEEERQRGNFPDRFSGHQFPNYSSELNVNALLLGDSALYLCASSFDREQFFGPGTRLTVL.

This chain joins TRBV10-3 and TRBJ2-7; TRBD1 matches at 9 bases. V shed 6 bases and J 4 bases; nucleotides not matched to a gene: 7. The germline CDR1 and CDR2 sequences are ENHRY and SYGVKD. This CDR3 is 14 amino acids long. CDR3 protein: CAIRGGQGLYEQYF. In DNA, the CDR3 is TGTGCCATCAGAGGGGGACAGGGTCTTTACGAGCAGTACTTC.

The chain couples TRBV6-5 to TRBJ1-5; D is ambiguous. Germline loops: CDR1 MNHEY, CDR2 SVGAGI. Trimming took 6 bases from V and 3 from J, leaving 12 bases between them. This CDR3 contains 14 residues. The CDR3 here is CASSHRDYNQPQHF. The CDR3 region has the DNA TGTGCCAGCAGCCACAGAGACTACAATCAGCCCCAGCATTTT.

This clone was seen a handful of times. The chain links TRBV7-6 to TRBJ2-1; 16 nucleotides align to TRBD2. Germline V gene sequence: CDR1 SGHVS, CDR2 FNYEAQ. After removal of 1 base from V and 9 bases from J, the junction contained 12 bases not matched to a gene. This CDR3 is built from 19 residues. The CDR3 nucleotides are TGTGCCAGCAGCTTAGGGGGACTAGCGGGAGGGCCGGGTGAAGGTGAGCAGTTCTTC. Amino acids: CASSLGGLAGGPGEGEQFF.

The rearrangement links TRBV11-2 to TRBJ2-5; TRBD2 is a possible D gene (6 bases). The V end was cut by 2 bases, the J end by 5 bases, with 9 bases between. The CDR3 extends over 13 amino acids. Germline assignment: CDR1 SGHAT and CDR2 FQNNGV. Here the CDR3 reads CASSLRGRETQYF. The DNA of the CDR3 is TGTGCCAGCAGCTTACGAGGGAGGGAGACCCAGTACTTC.

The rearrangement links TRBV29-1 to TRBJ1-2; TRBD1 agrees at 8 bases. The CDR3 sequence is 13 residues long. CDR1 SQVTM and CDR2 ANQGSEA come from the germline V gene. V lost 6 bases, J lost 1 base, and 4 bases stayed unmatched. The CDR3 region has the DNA TGCAGCGTGGGGACAGGAATTAACTATGGCTACACCTTC. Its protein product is CSVGTGINYGYTF.

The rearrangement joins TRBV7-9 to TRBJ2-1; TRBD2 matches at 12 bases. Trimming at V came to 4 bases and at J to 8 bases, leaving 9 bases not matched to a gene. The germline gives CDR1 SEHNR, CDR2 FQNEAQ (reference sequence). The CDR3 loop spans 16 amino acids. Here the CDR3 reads CASSSARLAGAHEQFF. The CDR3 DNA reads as TGTGCCAGCAGCTCCGCTAGACTAGCGGGAGCCCATGAGCAGTTCTTC.

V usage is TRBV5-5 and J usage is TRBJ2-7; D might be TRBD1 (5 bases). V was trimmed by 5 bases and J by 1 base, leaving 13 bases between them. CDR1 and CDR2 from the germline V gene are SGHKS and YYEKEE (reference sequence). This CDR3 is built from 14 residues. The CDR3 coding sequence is TGTGCCAGCAGTCCAGGGTTTTTTTCCTACGAGCAGTACTTC. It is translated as CASSPGFFSYEQYF. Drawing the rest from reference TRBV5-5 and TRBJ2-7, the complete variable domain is DAGVTQSPTHLIKTRGQQVTLRCSPISGHKSVSWYQQVLGQGPQFIFQYYEKEERGRGNFPDRFSARQFPNYSSELNVNALLLGDSALYLCASSPGFFSYEQYFGPGTRLTVT.

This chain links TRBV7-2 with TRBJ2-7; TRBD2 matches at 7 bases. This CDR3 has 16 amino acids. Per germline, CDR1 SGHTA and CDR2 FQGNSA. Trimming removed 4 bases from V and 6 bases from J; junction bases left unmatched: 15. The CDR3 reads CASSSTSSGTMSEQYF. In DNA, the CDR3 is TGTGCCAGCAGCTCGACCAGTTCCGGGACTATGAGCGAGCAGTACTTC.

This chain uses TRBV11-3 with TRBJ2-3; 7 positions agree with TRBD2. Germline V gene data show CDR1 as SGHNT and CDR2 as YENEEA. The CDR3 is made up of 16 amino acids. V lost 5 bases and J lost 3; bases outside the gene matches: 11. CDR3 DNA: TGTGCCAGCAGCCCGTTAGCGGGCAATCCAACAGATACGCAGTATTTT. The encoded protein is CASSPLAGNPTDTQYF.

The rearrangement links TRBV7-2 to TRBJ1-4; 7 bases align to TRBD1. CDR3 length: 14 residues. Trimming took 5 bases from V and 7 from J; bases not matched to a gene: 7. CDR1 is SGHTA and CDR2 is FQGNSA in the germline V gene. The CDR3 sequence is CASSLHRGTEKLFF. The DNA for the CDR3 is TGTGCCAGCAGCCTCCACAGGGGAACTGAAAAACTGTTTTTT.

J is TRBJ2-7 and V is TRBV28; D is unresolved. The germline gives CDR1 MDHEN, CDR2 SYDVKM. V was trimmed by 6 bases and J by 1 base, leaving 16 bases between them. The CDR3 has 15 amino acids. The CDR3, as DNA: TGTGCCAGCAGACCCCAATTGGAGCCGTCCTACGAGCAGTACTTC. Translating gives CASRPQLEPSYEQYF.

The CDR3 DNA is TGTGCCTGGGAACCTCGGGGGAATTCACCCCTCCACTTT. The encoded protein is CAWEPRGNSPLHF. The chain combines TRBV30 with TRBJ1-6, with D possibly being TRBD1 (5 bases). Germline V CDR1 and CDR2: GTSNPN, SVGIG (reference sequence). The CDR3 consists of 13 residues. Trimming stripped 5 bases from V and 7 bases from J, with 12 bases between. The entire variable domain, with the rest obtained from reference TRBV30 and TRBJ1-6, is as follows: SQTIHQWPATLVQPVGSPLSLECTVEGTSNPNLYWYRQAAGRGLQLLFYSVGIGQISSEVPQNLSASRPQDRQFILSSKKLLLSDSGFYLCAWEPRGNSPLHFGNGTRLTVT.

DNA of the CDR3: TGTGCCAGCAGTGCAGGGGGAGCCCAAGAGACCCAGTACTTC. Its translation is CASSAGGAQETQYF. V gene TRBV2 combines with J gene TRBJ2-5; 7 positions agree with TRBD1. Germline CDR1 is SNHLY and CDR2 is FYNNEI. V was pared by 4 bases and J by 1 base, with 3 bases of the junction left unmatched. The CDR3 spans 14 residues.

CDR3 sequence (DNA): TGTGCCAGCAGGGGAGTGTTAGATACGCAGTATTTT. This gives the protein CASRGVLDTQYF. The rearrangement uses TRBV5-6 and TRBJ2-3; weak D call: TRBD2 (5 bases). The CDR3 length is 12 residues. Trimming removed 5 bases from V and 5 bases from J, with 9 bases in between. In germline, CDR1 is SGHDT, CDR2 YYEEEE.

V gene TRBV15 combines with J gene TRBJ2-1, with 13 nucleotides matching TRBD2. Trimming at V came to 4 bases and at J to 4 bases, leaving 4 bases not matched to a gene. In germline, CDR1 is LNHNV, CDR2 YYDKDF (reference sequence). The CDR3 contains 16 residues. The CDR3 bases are TGTGCCACCAGCATTACTAGCGGGGGGGGATACAATGAGCAGTTCTTC. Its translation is CATSITSGGGYNEQFF.